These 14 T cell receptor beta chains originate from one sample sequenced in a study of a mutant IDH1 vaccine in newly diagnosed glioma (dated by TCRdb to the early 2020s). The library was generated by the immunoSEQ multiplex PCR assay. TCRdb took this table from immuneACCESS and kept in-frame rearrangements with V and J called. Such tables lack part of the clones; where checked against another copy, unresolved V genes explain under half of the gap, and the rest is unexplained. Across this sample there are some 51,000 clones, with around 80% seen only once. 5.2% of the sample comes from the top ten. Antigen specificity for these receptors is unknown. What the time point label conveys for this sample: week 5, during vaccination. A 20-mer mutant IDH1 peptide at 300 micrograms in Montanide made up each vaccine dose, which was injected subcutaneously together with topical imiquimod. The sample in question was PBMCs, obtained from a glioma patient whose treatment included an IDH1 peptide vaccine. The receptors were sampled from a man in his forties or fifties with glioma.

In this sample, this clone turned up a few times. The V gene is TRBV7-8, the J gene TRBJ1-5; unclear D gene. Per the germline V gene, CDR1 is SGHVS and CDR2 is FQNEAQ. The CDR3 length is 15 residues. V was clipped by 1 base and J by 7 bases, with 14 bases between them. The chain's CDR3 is CASSLEEVYAQPQHF. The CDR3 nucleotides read TGTGCCAGCAGCTTAGAGGAGGTTTACGCACAGCCCCAGCATTTT.

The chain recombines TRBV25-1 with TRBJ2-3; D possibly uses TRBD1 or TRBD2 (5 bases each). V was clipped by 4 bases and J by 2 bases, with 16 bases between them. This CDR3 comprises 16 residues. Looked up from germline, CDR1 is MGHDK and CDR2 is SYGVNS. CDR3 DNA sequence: TGTGCCAGCAGTGCTTGGGACGGAGTAACCACAGATACGCAGTATTTT. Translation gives CASSAWDGVTTDTQYF.

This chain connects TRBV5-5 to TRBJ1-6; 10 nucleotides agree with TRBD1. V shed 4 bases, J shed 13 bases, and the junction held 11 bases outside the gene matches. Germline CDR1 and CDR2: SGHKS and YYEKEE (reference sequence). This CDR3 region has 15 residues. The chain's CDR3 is CASSTGTGEFGPLHF. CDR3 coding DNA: TGTGCCAGCAGCACCGGGACAGGGGAATTCGGGCCCCTCCACTTT.

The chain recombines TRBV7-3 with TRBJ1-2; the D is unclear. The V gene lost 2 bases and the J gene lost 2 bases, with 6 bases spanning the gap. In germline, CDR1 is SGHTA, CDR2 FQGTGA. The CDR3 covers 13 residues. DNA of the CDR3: TGTGCCAGCAGCTTATACGGCAACTATGGCTACACCTTC. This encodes CASSLYGNYGYTF.

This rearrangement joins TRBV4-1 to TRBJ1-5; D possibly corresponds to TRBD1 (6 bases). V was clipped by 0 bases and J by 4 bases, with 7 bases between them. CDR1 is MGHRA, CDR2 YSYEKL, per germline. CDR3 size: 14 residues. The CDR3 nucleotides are TGCGCCAGCAGCCAAGAAGGGGGAAATCAGCCCCAGCATTTT. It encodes CASSQEGGNQPQHF.

CDR3 bases: TGTGCCAGTTCGGGACAGGGGAGCAACGAGCAGTACTTC. It encodes CASSGQGSNEQYF. The rearrangement links TRBV19 to TRBJ2-7; TRBD1 agrees at 10 bases. The CDR3 spans 13 residues. V shed 8 bases, J shed 5 bases, and the junction held 6 bases outside the gene matches. Germline V gene sequence: CDR1 LNHDA, CDR2 SQIVND (reference sequence).

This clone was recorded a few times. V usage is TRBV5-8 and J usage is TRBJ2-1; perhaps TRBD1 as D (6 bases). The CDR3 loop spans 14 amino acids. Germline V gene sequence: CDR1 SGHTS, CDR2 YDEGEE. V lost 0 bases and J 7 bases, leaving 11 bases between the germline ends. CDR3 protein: CASSLATGINEQFF. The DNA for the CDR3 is TGTGCCAGCAGCTTGGCAACAGGGATAAATGAGCAGTTCTTC. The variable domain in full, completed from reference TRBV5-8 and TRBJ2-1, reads EAGVTQSPTHLIKTRGQQATLRCSPISGHTSVYWYQQALGLGLQFLLWYDEGEERNRGNFPPRFSGRQFPNYSSELNVNALELEDSALYLCASSLATGINEQFFGPGTRLTVL.

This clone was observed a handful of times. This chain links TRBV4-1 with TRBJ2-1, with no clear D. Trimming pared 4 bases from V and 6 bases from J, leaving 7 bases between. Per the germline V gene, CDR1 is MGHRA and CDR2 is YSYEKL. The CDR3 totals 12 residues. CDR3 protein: CASSPLGNEQFF. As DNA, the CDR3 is TGCGCCAGCAGCCCCTTGGGCAATGAGCAGTTCTTC.

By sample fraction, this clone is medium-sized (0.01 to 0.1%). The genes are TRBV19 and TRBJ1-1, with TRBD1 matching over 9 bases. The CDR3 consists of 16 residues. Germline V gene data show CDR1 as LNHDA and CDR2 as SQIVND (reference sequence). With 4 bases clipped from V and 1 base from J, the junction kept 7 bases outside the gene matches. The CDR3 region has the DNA TGTGCCAGTAGTAGGGACAGGGCTGGGGCGAACACTGAAGCTTTCTTT. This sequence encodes CASSRDRAGANTEAFF.

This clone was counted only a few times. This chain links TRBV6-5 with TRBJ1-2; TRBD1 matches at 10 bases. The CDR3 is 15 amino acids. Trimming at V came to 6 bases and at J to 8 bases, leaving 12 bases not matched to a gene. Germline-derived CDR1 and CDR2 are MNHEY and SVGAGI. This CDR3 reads CASRAGTGDSEGYTF. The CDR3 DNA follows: TGTGCCAGCAGGGCCGGGACAGGGGACTCCGAGGGCTACACCTTC.

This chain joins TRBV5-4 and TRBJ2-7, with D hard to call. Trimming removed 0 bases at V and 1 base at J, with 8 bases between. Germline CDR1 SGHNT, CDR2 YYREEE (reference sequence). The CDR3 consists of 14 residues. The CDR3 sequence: CASSLEEDSYEQYF. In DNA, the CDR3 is TGTGCCAGCAGCTTGGAGGAAGATTCCTACGAGCAGTACTTC.

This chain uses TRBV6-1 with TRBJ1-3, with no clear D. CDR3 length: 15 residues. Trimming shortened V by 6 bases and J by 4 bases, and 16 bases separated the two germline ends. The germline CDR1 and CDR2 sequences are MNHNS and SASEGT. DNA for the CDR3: TGTGCCAGCAGGGCGGACCCTGTAGAGGGAAACACCATATATTTT. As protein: CASRADPVEGNTIYF.

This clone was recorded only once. As DNA, the CDR3 is TGCGCCAGCAGTACGGAACCCCCCTACACTGAAGCTTTCTTT. This sequence encodes CASSTEPPYTEAFF. The chain combines TRBV10-2 with TRBJ1-1; D remains unclear. Trimming took 5 bases from V and 3 from J, leaving 13 bases between them. The CDR3 is 14 residues long. Germline V gives CDR1 WSHSY, CDR2 SAAADI.

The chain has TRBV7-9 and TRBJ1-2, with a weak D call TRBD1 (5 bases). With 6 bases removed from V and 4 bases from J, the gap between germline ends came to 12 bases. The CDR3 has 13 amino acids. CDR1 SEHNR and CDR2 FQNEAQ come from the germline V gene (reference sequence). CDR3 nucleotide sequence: TGTGCCAGCAGTTCCCGGGACTCCTATGGCTACACCTTC. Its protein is CASSSRDSYGYTF.